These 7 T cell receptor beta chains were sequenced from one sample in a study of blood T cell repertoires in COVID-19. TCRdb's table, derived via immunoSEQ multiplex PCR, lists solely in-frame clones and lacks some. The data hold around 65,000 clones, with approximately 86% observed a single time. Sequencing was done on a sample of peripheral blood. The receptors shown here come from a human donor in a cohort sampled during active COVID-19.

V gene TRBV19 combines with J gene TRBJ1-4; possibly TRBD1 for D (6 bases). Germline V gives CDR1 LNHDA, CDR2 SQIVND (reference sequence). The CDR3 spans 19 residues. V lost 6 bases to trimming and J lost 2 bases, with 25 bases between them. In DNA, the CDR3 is TGTGCCAGTAGGGGTTATCTTGGACAGTCTTTTGGGACTAATGAAAAACTGTTTTTT. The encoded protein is CASRGYLGQSFGTNEKLFF.

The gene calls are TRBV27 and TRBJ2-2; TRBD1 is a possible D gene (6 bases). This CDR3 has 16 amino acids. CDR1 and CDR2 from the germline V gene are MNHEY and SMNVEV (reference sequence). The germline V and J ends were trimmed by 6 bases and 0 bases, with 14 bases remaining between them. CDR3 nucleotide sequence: TGTGCCAGCAGGGGGGCCGCGGCTTCGAACACCGGGGAGCTGTTTTTT. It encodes CASRGAAASNTGELFF.

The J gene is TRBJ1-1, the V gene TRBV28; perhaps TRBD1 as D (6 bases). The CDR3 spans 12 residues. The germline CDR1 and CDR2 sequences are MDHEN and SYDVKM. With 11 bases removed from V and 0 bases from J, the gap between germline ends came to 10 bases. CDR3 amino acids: CAVDRMNTEAFF. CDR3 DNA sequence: TGTGCCGTGGACAGAATGAACACTGAAGCTTTCTTT.

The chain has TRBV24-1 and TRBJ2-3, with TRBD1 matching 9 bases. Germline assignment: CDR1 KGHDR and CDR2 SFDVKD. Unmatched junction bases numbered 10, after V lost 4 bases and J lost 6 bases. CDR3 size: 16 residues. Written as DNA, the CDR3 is TGTGCCACCAGTGAAGCACCGGGACAGGGCCCTGATACGCAGTATTTT. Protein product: CATSEAPGQGPDTQYF.

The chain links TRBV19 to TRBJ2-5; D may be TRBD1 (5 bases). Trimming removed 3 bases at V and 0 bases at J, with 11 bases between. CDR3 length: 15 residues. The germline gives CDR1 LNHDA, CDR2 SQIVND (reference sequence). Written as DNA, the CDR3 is TGTGCCAGTAGTATTAGGGGTGCGTACCAAGAGACCCAGTACTTC. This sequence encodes CASSIRGAYQETQYF.

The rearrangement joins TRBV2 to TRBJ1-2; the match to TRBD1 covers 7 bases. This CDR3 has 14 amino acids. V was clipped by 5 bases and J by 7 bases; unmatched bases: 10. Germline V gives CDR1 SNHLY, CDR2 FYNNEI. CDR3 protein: CASSPRQGSVGYTF. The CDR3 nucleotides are TGTGCCAGCAGTCCTAGACAGGGATCAGTTGGCTACACCTTC.

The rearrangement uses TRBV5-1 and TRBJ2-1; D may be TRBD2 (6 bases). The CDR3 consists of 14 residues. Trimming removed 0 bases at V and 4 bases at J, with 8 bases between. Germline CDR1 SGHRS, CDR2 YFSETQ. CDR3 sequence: CASSLGDFYNEQFF. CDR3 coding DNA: TGCGCCAGCAGCTTGGGGGACTTTTACAATGAGCAGTTCTTC.